This TCR beta chain was sequenced during a study of post-analysis software for immune sequencing data. Study-wide points: Controls significantly exceeded multiple sclerosis patients in normalized Chao1 diversity.

TCR beta cDNA libraries included unique molecular identifiers. Researchers reported roughly 0.5 million cDNA molecules coming from roughly 1 to 10 million T cells. From the PCR reads, TCRdb called clonotypes with MiXCR, one entry per CDR3 protein. The table records about 760,000 distinct CDR3 sequences, roughly 27% of them present only once. Regarding this clonotype: What it recognizes is unknown.

The sequence came from a girl between 10 and 17 years old with multiple sclerosis. The specimen was blood.

CDR3 bases: TGCAGTGCTCCGGACAGGGGGCGGTCTAATGAAAAACTGTTTTTT. Residues: CSAPDRGRSNEKLFF. V usage is TRBV20-1 and J usage is TRBJ1-4, with TRBD1 identical over 11 bases. The CDR3 is 15 amino acids. The germline V gene encodes CDR1 DFQATT and CDR2 SNEGSKA (reference sequence). Losses at the gene ends were 5 bases for V and 3 bases for J; bases not matched to a gene: 5.